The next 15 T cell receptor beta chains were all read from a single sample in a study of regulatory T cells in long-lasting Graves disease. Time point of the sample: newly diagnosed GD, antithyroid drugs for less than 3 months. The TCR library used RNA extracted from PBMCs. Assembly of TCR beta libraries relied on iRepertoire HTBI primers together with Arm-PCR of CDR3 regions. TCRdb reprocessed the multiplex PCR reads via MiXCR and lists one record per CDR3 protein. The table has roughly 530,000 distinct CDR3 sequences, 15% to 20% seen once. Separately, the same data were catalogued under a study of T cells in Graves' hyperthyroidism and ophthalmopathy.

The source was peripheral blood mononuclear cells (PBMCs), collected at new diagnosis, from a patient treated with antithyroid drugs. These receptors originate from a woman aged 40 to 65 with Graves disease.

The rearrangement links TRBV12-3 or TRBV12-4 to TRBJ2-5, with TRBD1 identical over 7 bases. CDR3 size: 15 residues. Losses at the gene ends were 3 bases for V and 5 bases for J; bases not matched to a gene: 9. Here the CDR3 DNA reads TGTGCCAGCAGTTTCCTTCAGGGGGTGAAGGAGACCCAGTACTTC. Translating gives CASSFLQGVKETQYF.

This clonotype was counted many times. CDR3 in DNA: TGTGCCAGCAGTTTACTGCGAGAGGGAAATTCACCCCTCCACTTT. This gives the protein CASSLLREGNSPLHF. This chain connects TRBV12-3 or TRBV12-4 to TRBJ1-6; D call uncertain. The CDR3 has 15 amino acids. V lost 2 bases and J 7 bases, leaving 12 bases between the germline ends.

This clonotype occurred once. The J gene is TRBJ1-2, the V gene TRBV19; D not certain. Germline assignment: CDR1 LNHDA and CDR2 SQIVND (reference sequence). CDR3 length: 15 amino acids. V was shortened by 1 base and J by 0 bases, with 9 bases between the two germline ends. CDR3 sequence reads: CASSIVAATNYGYTF. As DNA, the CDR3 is TGTGCCAGTAGTATAGTGGCAGCTACTAACTATGGCTACACCTTC.

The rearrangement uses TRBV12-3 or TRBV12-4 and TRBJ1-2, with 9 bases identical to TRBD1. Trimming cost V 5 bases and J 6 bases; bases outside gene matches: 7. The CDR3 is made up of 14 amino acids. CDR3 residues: CASSPGTGQHGYTF. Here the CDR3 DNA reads TGTGCCAGCAGTCCCGGGACAGGGCAGCATGGCTACACCTTC.

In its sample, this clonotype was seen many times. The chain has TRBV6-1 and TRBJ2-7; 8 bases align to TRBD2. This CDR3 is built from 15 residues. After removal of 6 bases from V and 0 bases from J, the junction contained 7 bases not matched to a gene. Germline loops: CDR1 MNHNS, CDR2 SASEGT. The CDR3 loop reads CASSDGGGSSYEQYF. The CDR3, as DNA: TGTGCCAGCAGCGACGGGGGGGGGTCCTCCTACGAGCAGTACTTC.

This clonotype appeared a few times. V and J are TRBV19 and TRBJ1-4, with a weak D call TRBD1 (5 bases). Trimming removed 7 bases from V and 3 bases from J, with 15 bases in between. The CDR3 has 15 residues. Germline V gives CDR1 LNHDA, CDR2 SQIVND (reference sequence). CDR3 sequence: CASKREQGSNEKLFF. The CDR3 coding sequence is TGTGCCAGTAAACGCGAGCAGGGCTCTAATGAAAAACTGTTTTTT.

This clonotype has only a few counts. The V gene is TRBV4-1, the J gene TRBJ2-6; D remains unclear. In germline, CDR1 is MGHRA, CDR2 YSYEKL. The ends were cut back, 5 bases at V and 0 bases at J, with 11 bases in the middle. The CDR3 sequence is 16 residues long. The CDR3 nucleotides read TGCGCCAGCAGCATAGGCGGAGCCTCTGGGGCCAACGTCCTGACTTTC. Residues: CASSIGGASGANVLTF.

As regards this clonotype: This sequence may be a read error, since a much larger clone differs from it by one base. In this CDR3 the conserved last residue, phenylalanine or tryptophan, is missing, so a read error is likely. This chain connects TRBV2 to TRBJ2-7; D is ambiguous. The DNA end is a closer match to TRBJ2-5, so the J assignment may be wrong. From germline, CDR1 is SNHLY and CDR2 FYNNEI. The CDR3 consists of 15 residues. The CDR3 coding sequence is TGTGCCAGCATCCCCGAGTTGTCTTCCTGGGGGACCCAGTACCTC. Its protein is CASIPELSSWGTQYL.

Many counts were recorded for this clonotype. The CDR3 is CSARGQGAYGYTF. The CDR3 DNA follows: TGCAGTGCTAGAGGACAGGGGGCCTATGGCTACACCTTC. The rearrangement joins TRBV20-1 to TRBJ1-2, with 10 bases identical to TRBD1. The CDR3 totals 13 residues. Germline values: CDR1 DFQATT, CDR2 SNEGSKA (reference sequence). Losses at the gene ends were 1 base for V and 4 bases for J; bases not matched to a gene: 0.

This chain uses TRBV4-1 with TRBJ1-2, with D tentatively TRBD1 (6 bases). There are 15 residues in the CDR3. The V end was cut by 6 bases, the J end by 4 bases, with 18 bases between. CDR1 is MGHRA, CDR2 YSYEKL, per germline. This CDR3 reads CASRPVTGSTYGYTF. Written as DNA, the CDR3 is TGCGCCAGCAGACCCGTGACAGGATCGACCTATGGCTACACCTTC.

The CDR3 nucleotides read TGTGCCACCCTCCGAGACGCTGGGGCCAACGTCCTGACTTTC. Protein sequence: CATLRDAGANVLTF. The chain recombines TRBV6-1 with TRBJ2-6; D remains ambiguous. V was shortened by 10 bases and J by 2 bases, with 12 bases between the two germline ends. There are 14 residues in the CDR3. Germline V gives CDR1 MNHNS, CDR2 SASEGT.

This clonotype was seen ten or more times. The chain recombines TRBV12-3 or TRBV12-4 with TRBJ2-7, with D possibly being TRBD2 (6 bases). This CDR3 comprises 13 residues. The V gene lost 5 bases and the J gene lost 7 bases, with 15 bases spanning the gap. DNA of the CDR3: TGTGCCAGCAGTCAAGGAGGGGAAGGGGAGCAGTACTTC. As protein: CASSQGGEGEQYF.

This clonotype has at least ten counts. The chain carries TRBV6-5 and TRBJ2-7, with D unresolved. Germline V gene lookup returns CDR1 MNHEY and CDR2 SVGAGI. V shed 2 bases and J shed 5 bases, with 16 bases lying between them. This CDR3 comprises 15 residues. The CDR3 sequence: CASSYLGPPDNEQYF. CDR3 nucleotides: TGTGCCAGCAGTTACCTCGGGCCCCCCGACAACGAGCAGTACTTC.

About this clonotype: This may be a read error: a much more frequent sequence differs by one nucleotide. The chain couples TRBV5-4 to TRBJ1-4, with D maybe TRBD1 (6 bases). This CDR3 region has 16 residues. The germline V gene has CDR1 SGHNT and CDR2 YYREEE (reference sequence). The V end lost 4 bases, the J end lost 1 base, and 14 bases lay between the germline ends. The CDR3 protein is CASSQKRGRTNEKLFF. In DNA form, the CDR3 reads TGTGCCAGCAGCCAGAAGAGGGGGAGAACTAATGAAAAACTGTTTTTT.

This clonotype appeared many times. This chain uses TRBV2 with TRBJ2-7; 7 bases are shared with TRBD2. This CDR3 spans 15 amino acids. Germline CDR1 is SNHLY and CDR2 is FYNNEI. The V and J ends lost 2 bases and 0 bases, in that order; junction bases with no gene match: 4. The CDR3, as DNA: TGTGCCAGCAGTGAACTGGCGGGGGTCTCCTACGAGCAGTACTTC. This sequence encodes CASSELAGVSYEQYF.